The 22 T cell receptor beta chains below all came from one sample that was sequenced in a study of T cells in narcolepsy. Some clones are missing from TCRdb's copy, which holds only in-frame ones; the method was immunoSEQ multiplex PCR. Seen here are 26,000 or so clones, approximately 89% observed once, and the top ten hold more than 0.95%. Sequencing was done on a sample of CD45RA- memory CD4+ T cells from PBMCs. The receptor source for this set is a human donor with narcolepsy.

The V and J genes are TRBV6-1 and TRBJ2-3; the D gene could be TRBD1 or TRBD2 (5 bases each). The V end lost 6 bases, the J end lost 2 bases, and 12 bases lay between the germline ends. The CDR3 covers 14 residues. Germline loops: CDR1 MNHNS, CDR2 SASEGT. The CDR3 is CASRDRGPTDTQYF. Written as DNA, the CDR3 is TGTGCCAGCAGAGACCGGGGCCCCACAGATACGCAGTATTTT.

In the case of this clone: One junction end disagrees with the germline gene, perhaps due to a read error. The rearrangement uses TRBV5-4 and TRBJ1-4, with a tentative D call TRBD1 (6 bases). The CDR3 is 16 residues long. Per the germline V gene, CDR1 is SGHNT and CDR2 is YYREEE (reference sequence). In DNA, the CDR3 is TGTGCCAGGAGCTTCGGCCGGACAGCAACTAATGAAAAACTGTTTTTT. Amino acids: CARSFGRTATNEKLFF.

The V and J genes are TRBV2 and TRBJ1-6; D unclear. CDR1 SNHLY and CDR2 FYNNEI come from the germline V gene. This CDR3 has 15 residues. V lost 5 bases and J 8 bases, leaving 16 bases between the germline ends. CDR3 coding DNA: TGTGCCAGCAGTACACGCGGACCCTTAGATTCACCCCTCCACTTT. It codes for CASSTRGPLDSPLHF.

The V call is TRBV5-1, the J call TRBJ2-7, with TRBD2 matching 11 bases. The length of the CDR3 is 14 residues. CDR1 is SGHRS, CDR2 YFSETQ, per germline. The V segment lost 4 bases and the J segment 6 bases; nucleotides outside the gene matches: 6. In DNA form, the CDR3 reads TGCGCCAGCAGCGTGCTAGCGGGGGGTTTCGAGCAGTACTTC. Translated: CASSVLAGGFEQYF.

The V and J genes are TRBV6-6 and TRBJ1-2; D remains ambiguous. The CDR3 contains 13 residues. The V gene lost 2 bases and the J gene lost 5 bases, with 9 bases spanning the gap. Germline assignment: CDR1 MNHNY and CDR2 SVGAGI (reference sequence). As DNA, the CDR3 is TGTGCCAGCAGTTACGAGAGGTCATATGGCTACACCTTC. Amino acid sequence: CASSYERSYGYTF.

The chain joins TRBV25-1 to TRBJ1-5, with unresolved D. Per the germline V gene, CDR1 is MGHDK and CDR2 is SYGVNS. V was shortened by 3 bases and J by 0 bases, with 12 bases between the two germline ends. The CDR3 is 16 residues long. CDR3 in DNA: TGTGCCAGCAGTGATTCCCTCCGCGGTAGCAATCAGCCCCAGCATTTT. Its translation is CASSDSLRGSNQPQHF.

The V gene is TRBV28, the J gene TRBJ1-2, with 9 bases identical to TRBD1. Germline assignment: CDR1 MDHEN and CDR2 SYDVKM. This CDR3 region has 14 residues. V lost 2 bases, J lost 8 bases, and 6 bases stayed unmatched. The CDR3 here is CASSLGDRVGGYTF. Here the CDR3 DNA reads TGTGCCAGCAGTTTAGGGGACAGGGTGGGAGGCTACACCTTC.

This chain links TRBV29-1 with TRBJ1-2, with a weak D call TRBD1 (6 bases). The CDR3 runs to 13 residues. Germline CDR1 is SQVTM and CDR2 is ANQGSEA. Trimming shortened V by 4 bases and J by 3 bases, and 12 bases separated the two germline ends. CDR3 amino acids: CSVVKGGDYGYTF. CDR3 bases: TGCAGCGTTGTTAAGGGGGGCGACTATGGCTACACCTTC.

The chain uses TRBV18 and TRBJ1-2; perhaps TRBD1 as D (6 bases). Germline values: CDR1 KGHSH, CDR2 LQKENI. The V end was cut by 6 bases, the J end by 2 bases, with 13 bases between. CDR3 size: 14 residues. The DNA for the CDR3 is TGTGCCAGCTCCTTCGAACAGGGAAACTATGGCTACACCTTC. Its translation is CASSFEQGNYGYTF. Full variable domain (remainder filled in from reference TRBV18 and TRBJ1-2): NAGVMQNPRHLVRRRGQEARLRCSPMKGHSHVYWYRQLPEEGLKFMVYLQKENIIDESGMPKERFSAEFPKEGPSILRIQQVVRGDSAAYFCASSFEQGNYGYTFGSGTRLTVV.

J is TRBJ2-2 and V is TRBV5-4; D perhaps matches TRBD2 (6 bases). The CDR3 loop spans 16 amino acids. Germline V lookup: CDR1 SGHNT, CDR2 YYREEE (reference sequence). Between the trimmed V and J ends, which lost 4 bases and 3 bases, there was a span of 16 bases. The CDR3 loop reads CASSQTGSGDTGELFF. The CDR3 DNA sequence: TGTGCCAGCAGCCAGACTGGTAGCGGAGACACCGGGGAGCTGTTTTTT.

The chain has TRBV10-1 and TRBJ2-1, with D tentatively TRBD1 (5 bases). Looked up from germline, CDR1 is WNHNN and CDR2 is SYGVQD (reference sequence). V gave up 3 bases and J gave up 2 bases, with 14 bases separating them. The CDR3 has 16 amino acids. The CDR3 nucleotides read TGCGCCAGCAGTGATAACAGGCGAGGAGCCTACAATGAGCAGTTCTTC. Translating gives CASSDNRRGAYNEQFF.

V and J are TRBV6-5 and TRBJ2-5, with TRBD2 identical over 8 bases. J gave up 3 bases and V 4 bases, and 10 bases lay outside the gene matches. CDR3 length equals 16 residues. From germline, CDR1 is MNHEY and CDR2 SVGAGI. CDR3 protein: CASSSLPGRGEETQYF. The CDR3 nucleotides are TGTGCCAGCAGTTCTCTTCCCGGGAGGGGGGAAGAGACCCAGTACTTC.

The chain links TRBV5-1 to TRBJ2-7; TRBD1 or TRBD2 may be the D gene (6 bases each). The ends were cut back, 2 bases at V and 5 bases at J, with 14 bases in the middle. The CDR3 has 14 residues. Per germline, CDR1 SGHRS and CDR2 YFSETQ. DNA for the CDR3: TGCGCCAGCAGCTTAGGGGGGACGGAGAACGAGCAGTACGTC. Protein: CASSLGGTENEQYV.

The chain links TRBV18 to TRBJ2-5; D perhaps matches TRBD2 (5 bases). The CDR3 consists of 17 residues. Per germline, CDR1 KGHSH and CDR2 LQKENI. Trimming left V 0 bases short and J 2 bases short, with 16 bases between. The CDR3 DNA reads TGTGCCAGCTCACCACCACTAGGAACTAGTTATCAAGAGACCCAGTACTTC. Translated, it gives CASSPPLGTSYQETQYF.

This chain connects TRBV10-2 to TRBJ2-7, with D perhaps assigned TRBD1 or TRBD2 (5 bases each). Germline V CDR1 and CDR2: WSHSY, SAAADI. V was cut by 6 bases and J by 7 bases, with 19 bases left in between. CDR3 length equals 14 residues. CDR3 bases: TGCGCCAGCAGCCCGGGGACGGTCGTACGGGAGCAGTACGTC. It is translated as CASSPGTVVREQYV.

The J gene is TRBJ2-5, the V gene TRBV18, with 8 positions matching TRBD1. Germline V lookup: CDR1 KGHSH, CDR2 LQKENI. The CDR3 sequence is 16 residues long. The V gene end was trimmed by 3 bases and the J gene end by 5 bases; junction bases not matched to a gene: 11. CDR3 region: CASSPLRTGQGETQYF. The DNA of the CDR3 is TGTGCCAGCTCACCCCTTCGGACAGGGCAGGGGGAGACCCAGTACTTC.

Details on this clone: Sequence at one end of the junction differs from germline and may be a read error. V is TRBV4-1 and J is TRBJ2-5; TRBD2 agrees at 10 bases. CDR3 length: 16 residues. Germline values: CDR1 MGHRA, CDR2 YSYEKL. Here the CDR3 DNA reads TGTGCCAGCAGCCAAGAAACTAGCGGGGCAGGAGAGACCCAGTACTTC. Translated, it gives CASSQETSGAGETQYF.

CDR3 sequence reads: CASRSDLSGANVLTF. In DNA form, the CDR3 reads TGTGCCAGTAGATCAGACCTCTCTGGGGCCAACGTCCTGACTTTC. This chain links TRBV19 with TRBJ2-6; D is unclear. The CDR3 length is 15 residues. V was shortened by 6 bases and J by 0 bases, with 9 bases between the two germline ends. The germline gives CDR1 LNHDA, CDR2 SQIVND (reference sequence).

The gene calls are TRBV6-5 and TRBJ2-5; D unresolved. Germline assignment: CDR1 MNHEY and CDR2 SVGAGI. This CDR3 has 12 amino acids. Trimming took off 5 bases at V and 4 bases at J, with 8 bases between the two ends. In DNA, the CDR3 is TGTGCCAGCAGTCCCTGGGGAGAGACCCAGTACTTC. The encoded protein is CASSPWGETQYF.

The rearrangement links TRBV4-1 to TRBJ1-4; D not resolved. Germline assignment: CDR1 MGHRA and CDR2 YSYEKL. The CDR3 loop spans 12 amino acids. V lost 0 bases to trimming and J lost 8 bases, with 4 bases between them. This CDR3 reads CASSQEREKLFF. The CDR3 DNA is TGCGCCAGCAGCCAAGAGAGGGAAAAACTGTTTTTT.

The chain couples TRBV7-9 to TRBJ2-5, with 7 bases fitting TRBD2. Germline CDR1 and CDR2: SEHNR and FQNEAQ (reference sequence). V gave up 5 bases and J gave up 0 bases; unmatched junction bases: 6. The CDR3 runs to 15 residues. CDR3: CASSPGGRDQETQYF. CDR3 nucleotide sequence: TGTGCCAGCAGCCCTGGGGGGAGGGACCAAGAGACCCAGTACTTC.

The chain has TRBV19 and TRBJ2-1; possible D gene TRBD2, 6 bases. The germline gives CDR1 LNHDA, CDR2 SQIVND (reference sequence). V lost 7 bases, J lost 7 bases, and 17 bases lay in between. The CDR3 loop spans 14 amino acids. This chain's CDR3 is CASTLGGNINEQFF. For the CDR3, the DNA is TGTGCCAGTACCCTCGGGGGAAATATAAATGAGCAGTTCTTC.